These T cell receptor beta chains were read from a single sample in a study of blood T cell repertoires in COVID-19. The data were produced by immunoSEQ multiplex PCR, yet TCRdb's version contains in-frame clones alone and is incomplete. Of a few hundred thousand clones listed, less than 85% are singletons. Sequenced material: peripheral blood. Every receptor here comes from a woman between 18 and 29 years old with acute or convalescent COVID-19. CDR3s include the opening cysteine and the closing phenylalanine or tryptophan. D genes are given only for firm matches. Clone size is stated in some rows and not others, as once, few, many or a class when expanded.

NA	NA	TRBV27	TRBJ1-6	CASSLEPNSPLHF	TGTGCCAGCAGTTTGGAGCCTAATTCACCCCTCCACTTT
NA	NA	TRBV24-1	TRBJ2-2	CATSDLDSGELFF	TGTGCCACCAGTGATCTGGACTCCGGGGAGCTGTTTTTT
TRBD1	NA	TRBV5-1	TRBJ2-5	CASSLTGGETQYF	TGCGCCAGCAGCCTGACAGGGGGGGAGACCCAGTACTTC
NA	NA	TRBV2	TRBJ2-3	CASSVFRDPGADTQYF	TGTGCCAGCAGTGTCTTCCGGGACCCAGGGGCAGATACGCAGTATTTT
NA	once	TRBV18	TRBJ1-4	CASSPVKQGEVNEKLFF	TGTGCCAGCTCACCGGTGAAACAAGGGGAGGTTAATGAAAAACTGTTTTTT
TRBD1	NA	TRBV2	TRBJ1-6	CASRSGTGAPPLHF	TGTGCCAGCAGGTCCGGGACAGGGGCTCCACCCCTCCACTTT
NA	NA	TRBV7-2	TRBJ1-4	CASSLSVNEKLFF	TGTGCCAGCAGCTTGTCGGTTAATGAAAAACTGTTTTTT
TRBD1	NA	TRBV18	TRBJ1-1	CASSLTGTVGNTEAFF	TGTGCCAGCTCACTTACCGGGACAGTCGGGAACACTGAAGCTTTCTTT
NA	NA	TRBV9	TRBJ1-2	CASSVGASPGYTF	TGTGCCAGCAGCGTCGGAGCCTCCCCTGGCTACACCTTC
NA	NA	TRBV28	TRBJ2-3	CASSFVGRGSTDTQYF	TGTGCCAGCAGTTTTGTGGGCAGGGGATCCACAGATACGCAGTATTTT
TRBD1	NA	TRBV7-9	TRBJ2-7	CASRGTGPVKAYEQYF	TGTGCCAGCCGAGGGACAGGCCCAGTTAAAGCCTACGAGCAGTACTTC
NA	NA	TRBV29-1	TRBJ2-3	CSVEVGRGLTDTQYF	TGCAGCGTTGAGGTCGGGCGGGGGCTCACAGATACGCAGTATTTT
NA	NA	TRBV27	TRBJ1-1	CASSSGGELNTEAFF	TGTGCCAGCAGTTCTGGGGGCGAATTGAACACTGAAGCTTTCTTT
TRBD2	NA	TRBV28	TRBJ2-1	CASSFLAGGPEQFF	TGTGCCAGCAGTTTTTTAGCGGGAGGTCCTGAGCAGTTCTTC
NA	NA	TRBV19	TRBJ2-7	CASGQSEGSYEQYF	TGTGCCAGTGGACAATCCGAAGGGTCCTACGAGCAGTACTTC
NA	NA	TRBV19	TRBJ1-4	CASRSGVNEKLFF	TGTGCCAGTAGGTCGGGGGTCAATGAAAAACTGTTTTTT
TRBD2	few	TRBV7-9	TRBJ2-1	CASTVTSGRSGSYNEQFF	TGTGCCAGCACCGTGACTAGCGGGAGATCAGGATCCTACAATGAGCAGTTCTTC
TRBD1	NA	TRBV9	TRBJ1-6	CASSPGGTDNSPLHF	TGTGCCAGCAGCCCGGGAGGGACAGACAATTCACCCCTCCACTTT
TRBD2	NA	TRBV27	TRBJ2-7	CASRYGTSGYEQYF	TGTGCCAGCAGGTACGGGACTAGCGGCTACGAGCAGTACTTC
TRBD1	few	TRBV7-6	TRBJ1-2	CASSPGQGVDYGYTF	TGTGCCAGCAGCCCGGGACAGGGGGTAGACTATGGCTACACCTTC
TRBD1	NA	TRBV6-5	TRBJ2-7	CASSYSDRGPEQYF	TGTGCCAGCAGTTATTCCGACAGGGGGCCCGAGCAGTACTTC
NA	NA	TRBV10-1	TRBJ1-1	CASSGQGYTEAFF	TGCGCCAGCAGTGGGCAGGGATACACTGAAGCTTTCTTT
NA	NA	TRBV7-6	TRBJ2-1	CASSFLPPPQGNEQFF	TGTGCCAGCAGCTTCCTCCCCCCCCCGCAGGGTAATGAGCAGTTCTTC
TRBD1	NA	TRBV5-6	TRBJ1-1	CASSQTGGTDTEAFF	TGTGCCAGCAGCCAGACAGGGGGAACTGACACTGAAGCTTTCTTT
NA	NA	TRBV11-2	TRBJ1-6	CASSLAGLGLSPLHF	TGTGCCAGCAGCTTGGCGGGCCTGGGCCTTTCACCCCTCCACTTT
NA	NA	TRBV28	TRBJ1-1	CASSLLGGTSGTEAFF	TGTGCCAGCAGTTTGTTGGGGGGGACCAGCGGCACTGAAGCTTTCTTT
NA	NA	TRBV5-5	TRBJ2-7	CASSLERIGTYEQYF	TGTGCCAGCAGCTTGGAGAGGATAGGCACCTACGAGCAGTACTTC
TRBD1	NA	TRBV19	TRBJ1-2	CASSHLRSDRPDTF	TGTGCCAGTAGTCATTTGAGATCGGACAGGCCTGACACCTTC
TRBD1	NA	TRBV5-8	TRBJ2-6	CASSSGTVFGANVLTF	TGTGCCAGCAGCTCCGGGACAGTCTTTGGGGCCAACGTCCTGACTTTC
NA	NA	TRBV4-1	TRBJ2-3	CASSSGTDTQYF	TGCGCCAGCAGCAGCGGCACAGATACGCAGTATTTT
NA	NA	TRBV5-1	TRBJ2-2	CASSLTSIRNTGELFF	TGCGCCAGCAGCTTGACGTCTATTAGGAACACCGGGGAGCTGTTTTTT